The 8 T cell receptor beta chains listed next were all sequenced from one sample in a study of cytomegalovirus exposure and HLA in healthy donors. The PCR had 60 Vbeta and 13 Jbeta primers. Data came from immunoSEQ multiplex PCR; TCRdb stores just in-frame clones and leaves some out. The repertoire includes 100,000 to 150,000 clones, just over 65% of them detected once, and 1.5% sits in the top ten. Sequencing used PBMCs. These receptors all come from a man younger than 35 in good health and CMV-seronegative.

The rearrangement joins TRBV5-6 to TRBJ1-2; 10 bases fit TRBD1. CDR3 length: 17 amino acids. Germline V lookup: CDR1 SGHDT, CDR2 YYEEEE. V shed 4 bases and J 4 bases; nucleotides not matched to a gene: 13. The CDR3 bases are TGTGCCAGCAGCCCCCGGGACAGGGGCGGTACGGGCTATGGCTACACCTTC. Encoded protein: CASSPRDRGGTGYGYTF.

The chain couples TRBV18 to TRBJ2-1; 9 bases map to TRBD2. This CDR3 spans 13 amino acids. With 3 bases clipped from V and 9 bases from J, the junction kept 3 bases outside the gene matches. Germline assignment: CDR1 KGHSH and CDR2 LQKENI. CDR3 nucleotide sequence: TGTGCCAGCTCACCCGGGACTAGCTTTGAGCAGTTCTTC. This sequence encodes CASSPGTSFEQFF.

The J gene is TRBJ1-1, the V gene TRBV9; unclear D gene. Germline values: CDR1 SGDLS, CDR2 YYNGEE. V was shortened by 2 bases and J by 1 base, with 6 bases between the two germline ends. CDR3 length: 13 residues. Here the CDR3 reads CASSVPGNTEAFF. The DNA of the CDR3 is TGTGCCAGCAGCGTCCCAGGGAACACTGAAGCTTTCTTT.

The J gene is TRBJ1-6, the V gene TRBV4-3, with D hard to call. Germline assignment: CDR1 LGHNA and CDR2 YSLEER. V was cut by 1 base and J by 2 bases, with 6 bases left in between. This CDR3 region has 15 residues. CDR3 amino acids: CASSQVNTYNSPLHF. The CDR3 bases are TGCGCCAGCAGCCAAGTAAATACCTATAATTCACCCCTCCACTTT.

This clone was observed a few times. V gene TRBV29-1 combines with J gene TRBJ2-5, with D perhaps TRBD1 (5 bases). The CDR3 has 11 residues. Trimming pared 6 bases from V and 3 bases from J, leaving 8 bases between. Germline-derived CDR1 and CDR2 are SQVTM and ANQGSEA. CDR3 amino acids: CSVWTKETQYF. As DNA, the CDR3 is TGCAGCGTCTGGACAAAAGAGACCCAGTACTTC.

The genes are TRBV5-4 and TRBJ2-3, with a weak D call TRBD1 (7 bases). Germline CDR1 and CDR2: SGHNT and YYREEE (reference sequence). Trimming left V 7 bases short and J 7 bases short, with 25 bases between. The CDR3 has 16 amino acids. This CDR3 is CASGGLGGPLVNTQYF. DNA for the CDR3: TGTGCCAGCGGAGGGCTAGGGGGCCCCCTTGTTAATACGCAGTATTTT.

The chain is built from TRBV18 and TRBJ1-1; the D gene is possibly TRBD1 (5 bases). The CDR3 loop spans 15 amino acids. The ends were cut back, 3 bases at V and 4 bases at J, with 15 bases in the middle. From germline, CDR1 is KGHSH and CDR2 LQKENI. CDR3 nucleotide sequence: TGTGCCAGCTCACCTTTTACAGGCTCGGCCACTGAAGCTTTCTTT. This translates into CASSPFTGSATEAFF.

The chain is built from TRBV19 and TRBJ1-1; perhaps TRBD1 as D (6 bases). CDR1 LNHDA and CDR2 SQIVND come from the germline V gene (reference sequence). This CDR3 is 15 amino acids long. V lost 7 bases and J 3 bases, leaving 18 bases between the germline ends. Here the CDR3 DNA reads TGTGCCAGTATCCCAATTCAGGGGTACTACACTGAAGCTTTCTTT. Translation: CASIPIQGYYTEAFF.